This passage covers 31 T cell receptor beta chains from one sample sequenced in a study of blood T cell repertoires in COVID-19. Clones were read by immunoSEQ multiplex PCR, and TCRdb kept only the in-frame ones, dropping some. This table holds approximately 42,000 clones, more than 65% found once. Sequenced input: peripheral blood. Receptor source: a man aged 80 or over with acute or convalescent COVID-19.

This clone was picked up one time. The V call is TRBV28, the J call TRBJ1-2, with D possibly matching TRBD1 (6 bases). This CDR3 has 13 amino acids. The germline V and J ends were trimmed by 6 bases and 4 bases, with 12 bases remaining between them. The V gene's germline CDR1 is MDHEN and CDR2 SYDVKM. For the CDR3, the DNA is TGTGCCAGCAGCTACACAGGGCCCTATGGCTACACCTTC. This sequence encodes CASSYTGPYGYTF.

This chain connects TRBV11-2 to TRBJ2-6; 10 bases agree with TRBD1. Per the germline V gene, CDR1 is SGHAT and CDR2 is FQNNGV. The CDR3 consists of 17 residues. V was pared by 5 bases and J by 4 bases, with 8 bases of the junction left unmatched. The CDR3 region has the DNA TGTGCCAGCAGCGGACGGACAGGGGGTACGGGGGCCAACGTCCTGACTTTC. Its translation: CASSGRTGGTGANVLTF.

The chain joins TRBV27 to TRBJ2-1; 8 nucleotides agree with TRBD2. Germline CDR1 is MNHEY and CDR2 is SMNVEV (reference sequence). This CDR3 has 14 amino acids. V trimming: 5 bases; J trimming: 12 bases; junction bases outside the gene matches: 12. The CDR3 DNA reads as TGTGCCAGCAGTCTAACTAACGGACTAGCCCCGCAGTTCTTC. This sequence encodes CASSLTNGLAPQFF.

The rearrangement joins TRBV2 to TRBJ1-5, with 7 positions matching TRBD1. The V gene's germline CDR1 is SNHLY and CDR2 FYNNEI. Germline trimming cut 6 bases from V and 4 bases from J; bases unmatched to any gene: 3. The CDR3 has 13 amino acids. For the CDR3, the DNA is TGTGCCAGCAGGGGACAGAGTAATCAGCCCCAGCATTTT. Translated: CASRGQSNQPQHF.

Here the CDR3 reads CASSQDPTGDLVEQFF. CDR3 nucleotides: TGCGCCAGCAGCCAAGATCCGACAGGGGACTTGGTTGAGCAGTTCTTC. The chain couples TRBV4-1 to TRBJ2-1; 8 bases match TRBD1. This CDR3 contains 16 residues. Germline-derived CDR1 and CDR2 are MGHRA and YSYEKL. V lost 0 bases and J lost 9; bases outside the gene matches: 10.

This clone was seen a single time. The rearrangement joins TRBV7-6 to TRBJ1-3; D is possibly TRBD1 (6 bases). Trimming took 5 bases from V and 0 from J, leaving 11 bases between them. The germline gives CDR1 SGHVS, CDR2 FNYEAQ. The length of the CDR3 is 15 residues. The CDR3 region has the DNA TGTGCCAGCAGCGCCCGGGACAACTCTGGAAACACCATATATTTT. It encodes CASSARDNSGNTIYF.

The chain joins TRBV19 to TRBJ1-2, with 7 bases fitting TRBD1. Unmatched junction bases numbered 7, after V lost 5 bases and J lost 4 bases. Germline V gene lookup returns CDR1 LNHDA and CDR2 SQIVND (reference sequence). The CDR3 is made up of 14 amino acids. In DNA, the CDR3 is TGTGCCAGTAGTCCAAGGGGGCGCGTCTATGGCTACACCTTC. As protein: CASSPRGRVYGYTF.

The J gene is TRBJ2-7, the V gene TRBV7-2, with 9 bases matching TRBD1. Trimming cost V 6 bases and J 5 bases; bases outside gene matches: 11. The CDR3 is made up of 15 amino acids. Germline CDR1 reads SGHTA; CDR2 reads FQGNSA. As DNA, the CDR3 is TGTGCCAGCAGTACAGGGGGCGGGGGTTGGGACGAGCAGTACTTC. Protein sequence: CASSTGGGGWDEQYF.

CDR3 DNA sequence: TGCAGTGCTAGTAGAGTGATGAACACTGAAGCTTTCTTT. Protein product: CSASRVMNTEAFF. V gene TRBV20-1 combines with J gene TRBJ1-1; unclear D gene. Per the germline V gene, CDR1 is DFQATT and CDR2 is SNEGSKA (reference sequence). The CDR3 covers 13 residues. Between the trimmed V and J ends, which lost 3 bases and 0 bases, there was a span of 8 bases.

The chain links TRBV9 to TRBJ1-1, with D possibly being TRBD1 (5 bases). This CDR3 comprises 11 residues. The germline V and J ends were trimmed by 5 bases and 11 bases, with 13 bases remaining between them. From germline, CDR1 is SGDLS and CDR2 YYNGEE. The CDR3 nucleotides read TGTGCCAGCAGGAACGGGGGGAGGGCTTTCTTT. This gives the protein CASRNGGRAFF.

The chain combines TRBV5-1 with TRBJ1-1; 8 nucleotides agree with TRBD1. The trim removed 3 bases at V and 6 bases at J, leaving 7 bases unmatched. Germline V CDR1 and CDR2: SGHRS, YFSETQ. The CDR3 is made up of 14 amino acids. CDR3 in amino acids: CASSSTGGPPEAFF. CDR3 DNA: TGCGCCAGCAGCTCAACAGGGGGTCCCCCTGAAGCTTTCTTT.

J is TRBJ2-3 and V is TRBV10-1; 8 bases are a match to TRBD1. The CDR3 contains 13 residues. The germline CDR1 and CDR2 sequences are WNHNN and SYGVQD (reference sequence). V was clipped by 4 bases and J by 8 bases; unmatched bases: 5. The CDR3 nucleotides read TGCGCCAGCAGTGCGGACAGGGTTGGTACGCAGTATTTT. It is translated as CASSADRVGTQYF.

The chain links TRBV10-2 to TRBJ2-5; TRBD2 matches at 10 bases. CDR3 size: 14 residues. After removal of 3 bases from V and 3 bases from J, the junction contained 1 base not matched to a gene. Germline values: CDR1 WSHSY, CDR2 SAAADI. CDR3 DNA sequence: TGCGCCAGCAGTGACCTAGCGGGAGAAGAGACCCAGTACTTC. This sequence encodes CASSDLAGEETQYF.

The V call is TRBV9, the J call TRBJ1-1; TRBD1 aligns across 7 bases. V lost 3 bases, J lost 4 bases, and 9 bases stayed unmatched. The germline V gene encodes CDR1 SGDLS and CDR2 YYNGEE. The CDR3 has 15 amino acids. The CDR3 nucleotides read TGTGCCAGCAGCGCTCGACAGGGCGGGATCACTGAAGCTTTCTTT. This sequence encodes CASSARQGGITEAFF.

The rearrangement uses TRBV3-1 (or the pseudogene TRBV3-2) and TRBJ2-7; no reliable D call. Trimming pared 4 bases from V and 1 base from J, leaving 8 bases between. The CDR3 sequence is 13 residues long. The germline CDR1 and CDR2 sequences are LGHDT and YNNKEL (reference sequence). CDR3: CASSPPGSYEQYF. DNA of the CDR3: TGTGCCAGCAGCCCACCGGGTTCCTACGAGCAGTACTTC.

The chain combines TRBV3-1 (or the pseudogene TRBV3-2) with TRBJ2-2, with D tentatively TRBD2 (6 bases). Looked up from germline, CDR1 is LGHDT and CDR2 is YNNKEL (reference sequence). CDR3 length: 16 residues. V lost 3 bases, J lost 0 bases, and 11 bases lay in between. Written as DNA, the CDR3 is TGTGCCAGCAGCCACACGGGACTCTCGAACACCGGGGAGCTGTTTTTT. This sequence encodes CASSHTGLSNTGELFF.

The gene calls are TRBV4-2 and TRBJ2-7, with 8 bases that match TRBD2. CDR3 size: 14 residues. Germline V gives CDR1 LGHNA, CDR2 YNFKEQ. Trimming took 4 bases from V and 4 from J; bases not matched to a gene: 6. The CDR3 DNA reads as TGTGCCAGCAGCCCAGCAACTAGCGGATACGAGCAGTACTTC. Protein product: CASSPATSGYEQYF.

The chain uses TRBV3-1 (or the pseudogene TRBV3-2) and TRBJ2-2, with D tentatively TRBD1 (5 bases). The CDR3 has 15 amino acids. Trimming stripped 0 bases from V and 2 bases from J, with 7 bases between. From germline, CDR1 is LGHDT and CDR2 YNNKEL (reference sequence). CDR3 coding DNA: TGTGCCAGCAGCCAAGAAGGGGTAAACACCGGGGAGCTGTTTTTT. This gives the protein CASSQEGVNTGELFF.

This clone was seen only a few times. The rearrangement links TRBV13 to TRBJ2-7, with a possible D match to TRBD2 (5 bases). Per germline, CDR1 PRHDT and CDR2 FYEKMQ (reference sequence). The CDR3 covers 15 residues. The V and J ends lost 6 bases and 2 bases respectively, with 17 bases between them. The CDR3 is CASSWGSGSAYEQYF. The CDR3 DNA is TGTGCCAGCAGTTGGGGTTCGGGGTCTGCCTACGAGCAGTACTTC.

The CDR3 here is CAISAMQGASEAFF. CDR3 DNA: TGTGCCATCAGTGCTATGCAGGGGGCTTCTGAAGCTTTCTTT. The chain is built from TRBV10-3 and TRBJ1-1; 8 nucleotides line up with TRBD1. This CDR3 spans 14 amino acids. Germline V lookup: CDR1 ENHRY, CDR2 SYGVKD. Trimming removed 4 bases from V and 6 bases from J; junction bases left unmatched: 7.

This chain connects TRBV3-1 (or the pseudogene TRBV3-2) to TRBJ2-7, with TRBD2 identical over 7 bases. Losses at the gene ends were 5 bases for V and 2 bases for J; bases not matched to a gene: 9. The germline V gene encodes CDR1 LGHDT and CDR2 YNNKEL (reference sequence). The CDR3 extends over 15 amino acids. Here the CDR3 DNA reads TGTGCCAGCAGCTACTGGGGGGGTGCGGCCTACGAGCAGTACTTC. It translates to CASSYWGGAAYEQYF.

In this sample, this clone turned up many times. This sequence joins TRBV2 and TRBJ1-1; D gene unclear. The V and J ends lost 2 bases and 4 bases respectively, with 11 bases between them. The CDR3 is made up of 14 amino acids. Germline CDR1 reads SNHLY; CDR2 reads FYNNEI. The CDR3: CASSEMGSGTEAFF. The CDR3 nucleotides read TGTGCCAGCAGTGAAATGGGGAGTGGCACTGAAGCTTTCTTT. The entire variable domain, with the rest obtained from reference TRBV2 and TRBJ1-1, is as follows: EPEVTQTPSHQVTQMGQEVILRCVPISNHLYFYWYRQILGQKVEFLVSFYNNEISEKSEIFDDQFSVERPDGSNFTLKIRSTKLEDSAMYFCASSEMGSGTEAFFGQGTRLTVV.

This chain uses TRBV7-9 with TRBJ2-7; a weak D match, TRBD1 (6 bases). There are 14 residues in the CDR3. V lost 3 bases and J 1 base, leaving 10 bases between the germline ends. Per the germline V gene, CDR1 is SEHNR and CDR2 is FQNEAQ (reference sequence). CDR3 sequence reads: CASSFDRISYEQYF. The DNA for the CDR3 is TGTGCCAGCAGCTTCGACAGGATATCCTACGAGCAGTACTTC.

This chain uses TRBV3-1 (or the pseudogene TRBV3-2) with TRBJ1-5; D gene uncertain. The V end was cut by 6 bases, the J end by 5 bases, with 5 bases between. In germline, CDR1 is LGHDT, CDR2 YNNKEL (reference sequence). The CDR3 sequence is 11 residues long. CDR3 DNA: TGTGCCAGCAGTTCGTATCAGCCCCAGCATTTT. Its protein is CASSSYQPQHF.

The chain recombines TRBV30 with TRBJ1-2, with D possibly matching TRBD1 (5 bases). This CDR3 region has 14 residues. CDR1 and CDR2 from the germline V gene are GTSNPN and SVGIG (reference sequence). V was cut by 4 bases and J by 4 bases, with 16 bases left in between. CDR3 in DNA: TGTGCCTGGACCGACAGCCTGAACAGCTATGGCTACACCTTC. Protein sequence: CAWTDSLNSYGYTF.

This chain links TRBV5-1 with TRBJ2-5, with D possibly being TRBD2 (6 bases). CDR3 size: 14 residues. Trimming removed 3 bases from V and 4 bases from J, with 13 bases in between. Germline assignment: CDR1 SGHRS and CDR2 YFSETQ. CDR3 bases: TGCGCCAGCAGCTCCCGGGAGTTTCTAGAGACCCAGTACTTC. It codes for CASSSREFLETQYF.

The rearrangement uses TRBV10-1 and TRBJ1-1; possibly TRBD1 for D (6 bases). The germline V and J ends were trimmed by 3 bases and 1 base, with 9 bases remaining between them. The CDR3 runs 14 residues. The germline V gene has CDR1 WNHNN and CDR2 SYGVQD (reference sequence). The CDR3 here is CASSDRGGNTEAFF. In nucleotides, the CDR3 is TGCGCCAGCAGTGATCGAGGGGGGAACACTGAAGCTTTCTTT.

The CDR3 loop reads CATSDPGQGSQPQHF. DNA of the CDR3: TGTGCCACCAGTGATCCGGGACAGGGGTCTCAGCCCCAGCATTTT. The rearrangement joins TRBV24-1 to TRBJ1-5; TRBD1 agrees at 10 bases. Germline CDR1 reads KGHDR; CDR2 reads SFDVKD. There are 15 residues in the CDR3. V gave up 3 bases and J gave up 6 bases; unmatched junction bases: 4.

V is TRBV11-2 and J is TRBJ2-7; D is uncertain. Trimming cost V 5 bases and J 2 bases, with 4 bases left between them. CDR1 SGHAT and CDR2 FQNNGV come from the germline V gene. This CDR3 is 11 amino acids long. The CDR3 loop is CASSRAYEQYF. In DNA form, the CDR3 reads TGTGCCAGCAGCCGTGCCTACGAGCAGTACTTC.

Note on this clone: The same CDR3 can be traced to other DNA sequences in this sample. This chain uses TRBV4-1 with TRBJ2-3; D is perhaps TRBD1 (7 bases). The CDR3 is 15 amino acids. Trimming removed 0 bases at V and 12 bases at J, with 19 bases between. CDR1 and CDR2 from the germline V gene are MGHRA and YSYEKL. CDR3 loop: CASSQEITQGGTQYF. CDR3 in DNA: TGCGCCAGCAGCCAAGAGATAACCCAGGGGGGAACACAGTATTTT.

This rearrangement joins TRBV3-1 (or the pseudogene TRBV3-2) to TRBJ2-1, with D unclear. Germline V gene sequence: CDR1 LGHDT, CDR2 YNNKEL (reference sequence). The CDR3 extends over 11 amino acids. Trimming shortened V by 3 bases and J by 6 bases, and 3 bases separated the two germline ends. The chain's CDR3 is CASSHRNEQFF. The DNA of the CDR3 is TGTGCCAGCAGCCATCGCAATGAGCAGTTCTTC.